The clone carrying this T cell receptor beta chain occurred a few times. As yet, its antigen is unknown. The sample's time point: newly diagnosed GD, antithyroid drugs for less than 3 months. The TCR library was made from RNA extracted from PBMCs. The patient group derived from an endocrinology department in Xi'an, China. Germline lookup yields CDR1 SGHDN and CDR2 FVKESK. The CDR3 length is 20 residues. Trimming removed 1 base from V and 1 base from J; junction bases left unmatched: 17. The record originates from a study of regulatory T cells in long-lasting Graves disease. Overall study results and limits: The study found TRBV28, TRBJ1-2 and TRBJ2-5 favored in persistent disease. Whereas approximately 950 public clonotypes were shared by new patients, persistent patients shared more, at under 3,000. The sample size was small, and this may have reduced accuracy.

Building the TCR beta libraries relied on iRepertoire HTBI primers, and CDR3 regions underwent Arm-PCR. From the multiplex PCR reads, TCRdb called clonotypes with MiXCR, one entry per CDR3 protein. The table includes approximately 300,000 distinct CDR3 sequences, roughly 18% detected once. The specimen comprised peripheral blood mononuclear cells (PBMCs), sampled at new diagnosis, from a patient treated with antithyroid drugs. This clonotype originated in a female donor with Graves disease. The rearrangement uses TRBV14 and TRBJ2-3, with TRBD2 matching over 7 bases. CDR3 nucleotides: TGTGCCAGCAGCCAAGGAGTGTGGGCGGGAGTCCCACCGCGCACAGATACGCAGTATTTT. As protein: CASSQGVWAGVPPRTDTQYF.